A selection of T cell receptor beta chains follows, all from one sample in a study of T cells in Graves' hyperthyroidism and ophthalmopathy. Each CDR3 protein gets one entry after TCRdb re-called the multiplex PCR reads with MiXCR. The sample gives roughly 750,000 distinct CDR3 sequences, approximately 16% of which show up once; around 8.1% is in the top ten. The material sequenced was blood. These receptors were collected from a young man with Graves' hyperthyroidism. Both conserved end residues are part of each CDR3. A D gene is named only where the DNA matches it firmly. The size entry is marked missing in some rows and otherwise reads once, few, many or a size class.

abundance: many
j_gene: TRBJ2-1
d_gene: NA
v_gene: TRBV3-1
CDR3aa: CASSQGYWTAYNEQFF
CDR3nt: TGTGCCAGCAGCCAAGGGTACTGGACAGCTTACAATGAGCAGTTCTTC

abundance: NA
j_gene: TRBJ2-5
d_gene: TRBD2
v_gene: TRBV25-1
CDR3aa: CASSERLGGGETQYF
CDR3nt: TGTGCCAGCAGTGAACGGCTGGGCGGGGGGGAGACCCAGTACTTC

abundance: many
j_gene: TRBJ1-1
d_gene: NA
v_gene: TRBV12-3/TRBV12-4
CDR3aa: CASSLASSNEAFF
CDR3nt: TGTGCCAGCAGTTTAGCCTCGTCAAATGAAGCTTTCTTT

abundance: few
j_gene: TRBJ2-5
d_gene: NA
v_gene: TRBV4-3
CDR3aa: CASSQDPGPEETQYF
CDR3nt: TGCGCCAGCAGCCAAGATCCGGGGCCCGAAGAGACCCAGTACTTC

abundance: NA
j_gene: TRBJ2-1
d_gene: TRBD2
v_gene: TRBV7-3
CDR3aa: CASSLGASGYNEQFF
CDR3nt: TGTGCCAGCAGCTTAGGGGCTAGCGGTTACAATGAGCAGTTCTTC

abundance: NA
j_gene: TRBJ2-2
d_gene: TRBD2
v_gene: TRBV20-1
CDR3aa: CSATLAGGRTGELFF
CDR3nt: TGCAGTGCTACCCTAGCGGGAGGCCGGACCGGGGAGCTGTTTTTT

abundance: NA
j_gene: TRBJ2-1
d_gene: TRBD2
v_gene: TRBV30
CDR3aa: CALTSGRGNEQFF
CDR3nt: TGTGCCTTGACTAGCGGGAGGGGCAATGAGCAGTTCTTC

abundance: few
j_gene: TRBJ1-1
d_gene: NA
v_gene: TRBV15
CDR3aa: CATSRDQGWNTEAFF
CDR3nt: TGTGCCACCAGCAGAGATCAGGGATGGAACACTGAAGCTTTCTTT

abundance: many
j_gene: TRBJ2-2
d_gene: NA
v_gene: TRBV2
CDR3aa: CASSRRSDTGELFF
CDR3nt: TGTGCCAGCAGTAGGCGGTCGGACACCGGGGAGCTGTTTTTT

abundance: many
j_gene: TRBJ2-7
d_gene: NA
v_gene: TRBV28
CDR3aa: CASSPSRGEQYF
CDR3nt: TGTGCCAGCAGCCCGTCTAGGGGCGAGCAGTACTTC

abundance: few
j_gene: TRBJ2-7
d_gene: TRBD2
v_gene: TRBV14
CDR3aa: CASSPRRGEMGEQYF
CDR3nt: TGTGCCAGCAGCCCTCGTCGGGGGGAGATGGGGGAGCAGTACTTC

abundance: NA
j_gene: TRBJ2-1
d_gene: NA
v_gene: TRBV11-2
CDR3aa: CASSLDFIARVNNEQFF
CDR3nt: TGTGCCAGCAGCTTAGACTTCATAGCCCGAGTCAACAATGAGCAGTTCTTC

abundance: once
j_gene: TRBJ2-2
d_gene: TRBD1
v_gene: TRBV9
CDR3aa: CASSVVGQGSTGELFF
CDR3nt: TGTGCCAGCAGCGTAGTGGGACAGGGGTCCACCGGGGAGCTGTTTTTT

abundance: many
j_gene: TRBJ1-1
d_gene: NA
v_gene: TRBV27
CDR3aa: CASSDPRRAAEAFF
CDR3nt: TGTGCCAGCAGTGACCCTCGTAGGGCAGCTGAAGCTTTCTTT

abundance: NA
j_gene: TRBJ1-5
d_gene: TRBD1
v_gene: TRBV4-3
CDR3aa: CASSQLTGVGQPQHF
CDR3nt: TGCGCCAGCAGCCAATTAACAGGGGTAGGACAGCCCCAGCATTTT

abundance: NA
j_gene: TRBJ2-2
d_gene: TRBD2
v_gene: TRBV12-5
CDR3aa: CASGSPPGLAGTGELFF
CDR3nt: TGTGCTAGTGGTTCACCCCCGGGACTAGCGGGGACCGGGGAGCTGTTTTTT

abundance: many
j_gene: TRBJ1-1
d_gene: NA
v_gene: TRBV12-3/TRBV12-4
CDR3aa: CASSLPENTEAFF
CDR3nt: TGTGCCAGCTCGCTCCCGGAGAACACTGAAGCTTTCTTT

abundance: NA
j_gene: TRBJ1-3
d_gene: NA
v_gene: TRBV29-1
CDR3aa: CSTMSGYSGNTIYF
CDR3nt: TGCAGTACGATGTCAGGGTACTCTGGAAACACCATATATTTT

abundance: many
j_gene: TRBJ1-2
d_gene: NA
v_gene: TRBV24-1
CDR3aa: CATEGQVGYGYTF
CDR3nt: TGTGCCACCGAGGGGCAGGTTGGCTATGGCTACACCTTC

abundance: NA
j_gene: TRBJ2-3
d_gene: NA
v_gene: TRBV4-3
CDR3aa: CASSQQGPPSTDTQYF
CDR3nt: TGCGCCAGCAGCCAACAGGGGCCCCCTAGCACAGATACGCAGTATTTT

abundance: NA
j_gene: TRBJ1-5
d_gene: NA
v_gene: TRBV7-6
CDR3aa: CASSLGGNNQPQHF
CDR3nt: TGTGCCAGCAGCTTGGGAGGGAACAATCAGCCCCAGCATTTT

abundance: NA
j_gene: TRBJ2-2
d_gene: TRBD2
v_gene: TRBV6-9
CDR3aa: CASSYNPNGRLTGELFF
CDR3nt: TGTGCCAGCAGTTACAATCCCAACGGGAGGCTCACCGGGGAGCTGTTTTTT

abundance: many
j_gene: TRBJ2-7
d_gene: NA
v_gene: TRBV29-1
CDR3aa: CSVKTASYEQYF
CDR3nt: TGCAGCGTTAAAACGGCCTCCTACGAGCAGTACTTC

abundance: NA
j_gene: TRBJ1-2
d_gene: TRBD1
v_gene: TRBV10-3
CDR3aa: CATRGGTGGIGAGYTF
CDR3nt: TGTGCCACCAGGGGTGGGACAGGGGGCATAGGAGCGGGCTACACCTTC

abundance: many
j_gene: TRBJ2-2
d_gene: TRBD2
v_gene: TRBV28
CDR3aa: CASSLPRVVYGGSGELFF
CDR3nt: TGTGCCAGCAGTTTACCCCGCGTGGTCTACGGGGGGAGTGGGGAGCTGTTTTTT

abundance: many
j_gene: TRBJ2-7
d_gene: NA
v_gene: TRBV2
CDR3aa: CASSALHGADRVYEQYF
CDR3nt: TGTGCCAGCAGTGCACTGCACGGGGCAGACCGGGTCTACGAGCAGTACTTC

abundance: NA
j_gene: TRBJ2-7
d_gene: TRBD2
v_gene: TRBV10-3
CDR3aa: CATMGTSGTHEQYF
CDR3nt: TGTGCCACCATGGGGACTAGCGGGACACACGAGCAGTACTTC

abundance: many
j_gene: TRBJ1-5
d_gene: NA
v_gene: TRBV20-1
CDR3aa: CSARDRRGHQPQHF
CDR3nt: TGCAGTGCTAGAGATCGCAGGGGCCATCAGCCCCAGCATTTT

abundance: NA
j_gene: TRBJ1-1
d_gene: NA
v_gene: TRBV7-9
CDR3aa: CASSLQAGVTEAFF
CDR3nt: TGTGCCAGCAGCCTACAGGCTGGTGTGACTGAAGCTTTCTTT

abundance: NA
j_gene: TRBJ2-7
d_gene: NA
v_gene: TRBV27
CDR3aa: CASSLSVASTYEQYF
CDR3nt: TGTGCCAGCAGTTTATCTGTCGCTAGTACCTACGAGCAGTACTTC

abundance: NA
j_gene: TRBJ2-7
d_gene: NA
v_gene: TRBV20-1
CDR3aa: CSAPGYGGLEQYF
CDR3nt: TGCAGTGCTCCGGGATACGGCGGTCTCGAGCAGTACTTC

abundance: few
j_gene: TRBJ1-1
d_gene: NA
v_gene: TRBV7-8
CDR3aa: CASSSRHRTLNTEAFF
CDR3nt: TGTGCCAGCAGCTCAAGACACAGGACATTGAACACTGAAGCTTTCTTT

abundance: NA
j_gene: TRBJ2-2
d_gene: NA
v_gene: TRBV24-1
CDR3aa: CATSGYPEANTGELFF
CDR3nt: TGTGCCACCAGTGGTTATCCTGAGGCGAACACCGGGGAGCTGTTTTTT

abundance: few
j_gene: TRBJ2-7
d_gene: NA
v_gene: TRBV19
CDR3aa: CASSIVGGTYEQYF
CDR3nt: TGTGCCAGTAGTATAGTAGGCGGAACCTACGAGCAGTACTTC

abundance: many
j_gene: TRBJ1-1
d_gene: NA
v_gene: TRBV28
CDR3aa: CASSFTFPGNTEAFF
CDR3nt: TGTGCCAGCAGTTTTACTTTTCCAGGGAATACTGAAGCTTTCTTT

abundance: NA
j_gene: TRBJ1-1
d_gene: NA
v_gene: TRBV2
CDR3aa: CASRGWGTEAFF
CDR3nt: TGTGCCAGCAGAGGCTGGGGCACTGAAGCTTTCTTT

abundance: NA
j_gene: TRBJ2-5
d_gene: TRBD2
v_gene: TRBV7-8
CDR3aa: CASSPPLGLAGRGETQYF
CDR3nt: TGTGCCAGCAGCCCCCCCTTGGGACTAGCGGGCCGAGGGGAGACCCAGTACTTC

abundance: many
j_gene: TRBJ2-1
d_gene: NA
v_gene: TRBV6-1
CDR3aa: CASSIPRGGAYNEQFF
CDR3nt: TGTGCCAGCAGTATCCCTCGGGGCGGAGCCTACAATGAGCAGTTCTTC

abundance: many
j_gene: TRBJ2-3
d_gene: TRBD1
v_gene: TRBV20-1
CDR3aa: CSASPDRATDTQYF
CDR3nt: TGCAGTGCTAGTCCCGACAGGGCCACAGATACGCAGTATTTT

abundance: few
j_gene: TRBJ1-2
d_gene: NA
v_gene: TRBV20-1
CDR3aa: CSARDYTADGYTF
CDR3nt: TGCAGTGCTAGAGATTATACAGCGGATGGCTACACCTTC

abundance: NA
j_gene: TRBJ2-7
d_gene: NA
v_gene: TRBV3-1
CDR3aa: CVSSPGTTYEQYF
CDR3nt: TGTGTCAGCAGCCCCGGGACCACCTACGAGCAGTACTTC

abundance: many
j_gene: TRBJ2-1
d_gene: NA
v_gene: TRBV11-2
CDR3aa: CASSPYAGSRNEQFF
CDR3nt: TGTGCCAGCAGCCCCTACGCGGGATCCAGGAATGAGCAGTTCTTC

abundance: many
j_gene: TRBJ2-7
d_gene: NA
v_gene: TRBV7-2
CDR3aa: CASSLKGTPTYEQYF
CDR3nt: TGTGCCAGCAGCTTAAAGGGGACACCAACTTACGAGCAGTACTTC

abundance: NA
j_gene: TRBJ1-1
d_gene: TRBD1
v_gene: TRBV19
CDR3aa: CASSLQGYGGTEAFF
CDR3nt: TGTGCCAGTAGTTTACAGGGGTACGGCGGCACTGAAGCTTTCTTT

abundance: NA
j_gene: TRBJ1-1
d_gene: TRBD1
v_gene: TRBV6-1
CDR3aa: CASSARGTDTEAFF
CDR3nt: TGTGCCAGCAGTGCCCGGGGGACAGACACTGAAGCTTTCTTT

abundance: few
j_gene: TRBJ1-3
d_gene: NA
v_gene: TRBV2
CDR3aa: CASRPGPSGNTIYF
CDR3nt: TGTGCCAGCAGACCGGGACCCTCTGGAAACACCATATATTTT

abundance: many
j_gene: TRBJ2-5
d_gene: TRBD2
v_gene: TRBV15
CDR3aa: CATSRGSGAIQETQYF
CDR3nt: TGTGCCACCAGCAGAGGTAGCGGGGCAATCCAAGAGACCCAGTACTTC

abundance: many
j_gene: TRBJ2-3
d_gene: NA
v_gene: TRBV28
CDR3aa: CASSFSSERAKDTQYF
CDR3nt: TGTGCCAGCAGTTTTTCCAGCGAGAGGGCGAAAGATACGCAGTATTTT

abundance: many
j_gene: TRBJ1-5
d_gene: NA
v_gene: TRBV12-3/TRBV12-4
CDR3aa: CASSSALGQPQHF
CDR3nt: TGTGCCAGCAGTTCAGCCTTGGGCCAGCCCCAGCATTTT

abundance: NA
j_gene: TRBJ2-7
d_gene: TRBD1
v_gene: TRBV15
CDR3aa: CATSFTGGDYEQYF
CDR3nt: TGTGCCACCAGCTTTACAGGGGGAGACTACGAGCAGTACTTC

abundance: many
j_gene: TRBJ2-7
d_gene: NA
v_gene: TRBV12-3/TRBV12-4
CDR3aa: CASSLGAYEQYF
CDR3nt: TGTGCCAGCAGTTTAGGGGCCTACGAGCAGTACTTC

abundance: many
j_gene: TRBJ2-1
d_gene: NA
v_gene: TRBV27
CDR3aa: CATMERSGSYNEQFF
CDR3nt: TGTGCCACCATGGAGAGGAGCGGCTCCTACAATGAGCAGTTCTTC

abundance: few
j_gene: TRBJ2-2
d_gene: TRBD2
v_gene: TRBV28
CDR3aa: CASNPGGTGELFF
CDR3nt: TGTGCCAGCAACCCCGGGGGGACCGGGGAGCTGTTTTTT

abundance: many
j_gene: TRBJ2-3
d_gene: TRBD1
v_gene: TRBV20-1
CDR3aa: CSASQGASTDTQYF
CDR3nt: TGCAGTGCTAGTCAGGGGGCGAGCACAGATACGCAGTATTTT

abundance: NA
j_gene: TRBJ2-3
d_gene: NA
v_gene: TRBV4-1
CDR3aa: CASSQEIMVHISDTQYF
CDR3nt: TGCGCCAGCAGCCAAGAGATTATGGTACATATCTCGGATACGCAGTATTTT

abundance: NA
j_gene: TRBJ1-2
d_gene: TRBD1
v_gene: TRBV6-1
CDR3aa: CASSPIQGAQGGGGYTF
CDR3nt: TGTGCCAGCAGTCCTATACAGGGGGCCCAGGGCGGGGGTGGCTACACCTTC

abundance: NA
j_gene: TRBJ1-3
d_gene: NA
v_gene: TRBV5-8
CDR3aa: CASSLPGRFSGNTIYF
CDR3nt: TGTGCCAGCAGCTTACCAGGCCGATTCTCTGGAAACACCATATATTTT

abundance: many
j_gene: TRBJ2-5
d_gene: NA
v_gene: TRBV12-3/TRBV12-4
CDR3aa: CASSPGTVVETQYF
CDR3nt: TGTGCCAGCAGTCCCGGGACGGTCGTAGAGACCCAGTACTTC